Shown below are 30 T cell receptor beta chains from a single sample sequenced in a study of T-cell reconstitution after alpha-beta-depleted transplantation in children (dated by TCRdb to the mid-2010s). In the paper's terms, the treatment or condition label means: allogeneic hematopoietic cell transplantation with graft depleted of TCRalphabeta T cells and CD19 B cells. The method was PCR. The data were produced on an Illumina HiSeq 2500. TCR libraries were prepared with molecular barcoding, using unique molecular identifiers to normalize TCRbeta repertoire quantification. TCRdb passed the public sequencing reads through fastp at Q25 and MiXCR, retaining productive beta sequences. Identical CDR3 protein sequences are pooled into one entry, listed with their most common genes and DNA. For this sample there are over 150,000 distinct CDR3 sequences; 5.5% to 7% appear just once. Of the sample, more than 5.5% falls within the top ten clones.

The sequenced sample was PBMCs, obtained before TCRalphabeta/CD19-depleted stem cell transplant. These receptors all come from a boy younger than 10 with acute lymphoblastic leukemia, due to receive a stem cell transplant.

This clonotype was detected many times. The chain employs TRBV13 and TRBJ2-5, with unresolved D. Germline CDR1 and CDR2: PRHDT and FYEKMQ (reference sequence). V was clipped by 4 bases and J by 13 bases, with 19 bases between them. The CDR3 sequence is 13 residues long. As DNA, the CDR3 is TGTGCCAGCAGCTCATTGGGCTCAAGAGACCTGTACTTC. Translation gives CASSSLGSRDLYF. Supplemented by reference TRBV13 and TRBJ2-5, the full variable domain reads AAGVIQSPRHLIKEKRETATLKCYPIPRHDTVYWYQQGPGQDPQFLISFYEKMQSDKGSIPDRFSAQQFSDYHSELNMSSLELGDSALYFCASSSLGSRDLYFGPGTRLLVL.

This clonotype was seen many times. The chain has TRBV29-1 and TRBJ2-3; 10 bases fit TRBD2. V lost 5 bases, J lost 1 base, and 6 bases stayed unmatched. The germline gives CDR1 SQVTM, CDR2 ANQGSEA. The CDR3 is made up of 15 amino acids. The CDR3 protein is CSVFPLAGGTDTQYF. CDR3 bases: TGCAGCGTTTTCCCGCTAGCGGGGGGCACAGATACGCAGTATTTT.

V usage is TRBV30 and J usage is TRBJ1-1; D may be TRBD1 (5 bases). Trimming removed 5 bases at V and 1 base at J, with 14 bases between. This CDR3 contains 14 residues. CDR1 is GTSNPN and CDR2 is SVGIG in the germline V gene (reference sequence). The CDR3 DNA sequence: TGTGCCTGGGCCCTAGGGACGGGGAACACTGAAGCTTTCTTT. This translates into CAWALGTGNTEAFF.

This clonotype was observed at least ten times. V and J are TRBV7-2 and TRBJ2-1; D assignment may be TRBD1 or TRBD2 (5 bases each). V lost 5 bases, J lost 4 bases, and 12 bases lay in between. CDR1 and CDR2 (germline): SGHTA, FQGNSA. The CDR3 runs to 14 residues. The DNA of the CDR3 is TGTGCCAGCAGCCTCCGGGACGGATACAATGAGCAGTTCTTC. This encodes CASSLRDGYNEQFF.

This clonotype was recorded at least ten times. J is TRBJ2-3 and V is TRBV2; TRBD2 aligns across 12 bases. CDR1 and CDR2 (germline): SNHLY, FYNNEI. There are 14 residues in the CDR3. V lost 8 bases, J lost 4 bases, and 4 bases stayed unmatched. The CDR3 DNA sequence: TGTGCCAGCGTGTCTAGCGGGGGGGCAGATACGCAGTATTTT. This translates into CASVSSGGADTQYF.

This clonotype was seen many times. This rearrangement joins TRBV25-1 to TRBJ2-1; the match to TRBD2 covers 9 bases. After removal of 3 bases from V and 6 bases from J, the junction contained 3 bases not matched to a gene. Germline V CDR1 and CDR2: MGHDK, SYGVNS. The CDR3 runs to 14 residues. The CDR3: CASSEASGTNEQFF. The CDR3 DNA is TGTGCCAGCAGTGAGGCTAGCGGGACCAATGAGCAGTTCTTC.

This clonotype has a handful of counts. A clone one base away is much larger, so this may be a read error. V is TRBV12-3 or TRBV12-4 and J is TRBJ2-7; no definite D call. The CDR3 length is 12 residues. Trimming stripped 6 bases from V and 3 bases from J, with 9 bases between. CDR3 coding DNA: TGTGCCAGCAGCCGTGGGGACTACGAGCAGTACTTC. Its translation: CASSRGDYEQYF.

This clonotype has only a few counts. As DNA, the CDR3 is TGTGCCAGCAGCCCAACGACAGGGAACGAGCAGTACTTC. Its translation: CASSPTTGNEQYF. The chain recombines TRBV7-8 with TRBJ2-7; 7 bases are shared with TRBD1. This CDR3 has 13 residues. Per germline, CDR1 SGHVS and CDR2 FQNEAQ. The V gene end was trimmed by 5 bases and the J gene end by 5 bases; junction bases not matched to a gene: 6.

The chain employs TRBV12-3 or TRBV12-4 and TRBJ2-5, with D uncertain. CDR3 length equals 16 residues. V lost 6 bases and J lost 2, with 19 bases in between. This CDR3 is CASSETSAEMQETQYF. The CDR3 DNA reads TGTGCCAGCAGCGAAACCTCGGCAGAGATGCAAGAGACCCAGTACTTC.

This clonotype was counted between two and nine times. The chain combines TRBV18 with TRBJ2-1, with D perhaps TRBD2 (6 bases). Trimming took 2 bases from V and 8 from J, leaving 19 bases between them. Looked up from germline, CDR1 is KGHSH and CDR2 is LQKENI. CDR3 size: 16 residues. CDR3 DNA: TGTGCCAGCTCACCAACCCGACTAGACGGGGGTCATGAGCAGTTCTTC. The encoded protein is CASSPTRLDGGHEQFF.

This clonotype was observed at least ten times. The chain carries TRBV6-1 and TRBJ2-3, with 10 bases identical to TRBD2. This CDR3 comprises 15 residues. Trimming removed 6 bases from V and 4 bases from J; junction bases left unmatched: 7. Germline lookup yields CDR1 MNHNS and CDR2 SASEGT. The CDR3, as DNA: TGTGCCAGCAGAGGACTAGCGGAGGTTTCAGATACGCAGTATTTT. It is translated as CASRGLAEVSDTQYF.

This clonotype was found many times. This chain's CDR3 is CASSSGAEAFF. DNA for the CDR3: TGTGCCAGCAGCTCAGGGGCCGAAGCTTTCTTT. V is TRBV7-8 and J is TRBJ1-1; D might be TRBD1 (6 bases). Trimming stripped 4 bases from V and 8 bases from J, with 8 bases between. Germline loops: CDR1 SGHVS, CDR2 FQNEAQ. The CDR3 has 11 amino acids.

This clonotype was counted many times. V and J are TRBV9 and TRBJ2-1; D ambiguous. The CDR3 loop spans 13 amino acids. Germline CDR1 and CDR2: SGDLS and YYNGEE. V lost 3 bases and J 8 bases, leaving 12 bases between the germline ends. DNA of the CDR3: TGTGCCAGCAGCGATAAGGGCCTGGATGAGCAGTTCTTC. The encoded protein is CASSDKGLDEQFF.

There are a few counts of this clonotype. CDR3 coding DNA: TGTGCCAGCCGAGAGTCCGGGACAGAGTCCTACGAGCAGTACTTC. It is translated as CASRESGTESYEQYF. This chain links TRBV7-9 with TRBJ2-7; 7 nucleotides line up with TRBD1. V trimming: 8 bases; J trimming: 1 base; junction bases outside the gene matches: 11. The CDR3 is 15 residues long. The germline CDR1 and CDR2 sequences are SEHNR and FQNEAQ (reference sequence).

The sample holds many counts of this clonotype. This rearrangement joins TRBV20-1 to TRBJ2-3; 13 bases agree with TRBD2. Germline V gene lookup returns CDR1 DFQATT and CDR2 SNEGSKA (reference sequence). V gave up 5 bases and J gave up 2 bases; unmatched junction bases: 7. There are 16 residues in the CDR3. The CDR3, as DNA: TGCAGTGCTCCCCGACTAGCGGGGGGTAACACAGATACGCAGTATTTT. Protein product: CSAPRLAGGNTDTQYF.

This clonotype has a count of ten or more. The chain employs TRBV7-8 and TRBJ2-1, with D possibly matching TRBD2 (6 bases). Germline CDR1 is SGHVS and CDR2 is FQNEAQ. The CDR3 consists of 18 residues. Trimming removed 2 bases from V and 6 bases from J, with 23 bases in between. CDR3 loop: CASSLFLGDSGGLNEQFF. The CDR3, as DNA: TGTGCCAGCAGCTTATTCCTGGGGGATAGCGGAGGGCTCAATGAGCAGTTCTTC.

This clonotype was detected many times. The rearrangement uses TRBV10-3 and TRBJ2-7; D may match TRBD1 or TRBD2 (5 bases each). The germline CDR1 and CDR2 sequences are ENHRY and SYGVKD. The V end was cut by 6 bases, the J end by 7 bases, with 22 bases between. The CDR3 is made up of 15 amino acids. CDR3 loop: CAIRTNVAMGEEQYF. The CDR3 coding sequence is TGTGCCATCAGGACCAATGTAGCAATGGGGGAGGAGCAGTACTTC.

In its sample, this clonotype was seen many times. The chain links TRBV15 to TRBJ2-5; 9 bases match TRBD2. After removal of 0 bases from V and 2 bases from J, the junction contained 4 bases not matched to a gene. Per germline, CDR1 LNHNV and CDR2 YYDKDF (reference sequence). The CDR3 sequence is 16 residues long. Here the CDR3 reads CATSRDGLAGQETQYF. CDR3 in DNA: TGTGCCACCAGCAGAGATGGGCTAGCGGGACAAGAGACCCAGTACTTC.

This clonotype was counted many times. V and J are TRBV11-1 and TRBJ1-1, with a weak D call TRBD1 (5 bases). Trimming left V 5 bases short and J 8 bases short, with 9 bases between. There are 11 residues in the CDR3. Per the germline V gene, CDR1 is SGHAT and CDR2 is FQDESV (reference sequence). CDR3 loop: CASSATAEAFF. The CDR3 coding sequence is TGTGCCAGCAGCGCGACAGCCGAAGCTTTCTTT.

The rearrangement uses TRBV7-9 and TRBJ1-1; tentative D call: TRBD1 (6 bases). Per the germline V gene, CDR1 is SEHNR and CDR2 is FQNEAQ (reference sequence). Trimming shortened V by 5 bases and J by 7 bases, and 14 bases separated the two germline ends. CDR3 length equals 13 residues. The CDR3 reads CASSNIGQIEAFF. The CDR3 nucleotides read TGTGCCAGCAGCAACATAGGACAGATTGAAGCTTTCTTT.

This clonotype was observed many times. V gene TRBV12-3 or TRBV12-4 combines with J gene TRBJ2-3; TRBD1 aligns across 10 bases. After removal of 5 bases from V and 2 bases from J, the junction contained 7 bases not matched to a gene. CDR3 length: 16 residues. Written as DNA, the CDR3 is TGTGCCAGCAGTCTCGATGGGACAGGGGTCACAGATACGCAGTATTTT. Encoded protein: CASSLDGTGVTDTQYF.

This clonotype was seen at least ten times. The chain recombines TRBV7-9 with TRBJ1-1; D may be TRBD1 (6 bases). The CDR3 extends over 15 amino acids. Deletions cut 5 bases from V and 3 bases from J, with 16 bases between. Germline-derived CDR1 and CDR2 are SEHNR and FQNEAQ (reference sequence). Written as DNA, the CDR3 is TGTGCCAGCAGCCATCGACCAGGGGCGGACACTGAAGCTTTCTTT. Translating it yields CASSHRPGADTEAFF.

This clonotype came up many times. The rearrangement uses TRBV29-1 and TRBJ1-1, with TRBD1 matching 7 bases. This CDR3 comprises 14 residues. The V gene end was trimmed by 4 bases and the J gene end by 3 bases; junction bases not matched to a gene: 8. Germline values: CDR1 SQVTM, CDR2 ANQGSEA. CDR3 amino acids: CSVAFYRGDTEAFF. The CDR3 bases are TGCAGCGTTGCATTTTACAGGGGAGACACTGAAGCTTTCTTT.

This clonotype has a count of ten or more. V is TRBV3-1 and J is TRBJ1-3; D call uncertain. V dropped 1 base and J dropped 1 base, with 11 bases sitting between them. From germline, CDR1 is LGHDT and CDR2 YNNKEL (reference sequence). CDR3 length: 16 residues. In DNA, the CDR3 is TGTGCCAGCAGCCAAGGAACCCAATTATCTGGAAACACCATATATTTT. Translated, it gives CASSQGTQLSGNTIYF. Full variable domain (rest looked up from reference TRBV3-1 and TRBJ1-3): DTAVSQTPKYLVTQMGNDKSIKCEQNLGHDTMYWYKQDSKKFLKIMFSYNNKELIINETVPNRFSPKSPDKAHLNLHINSLELGDSAVYFCASSQGTQLSGNTIYFGEGSWLTVV.

This clonotype was picked up a small number of times. CDR3 sequence reads: CASSYSIYQGVRGTEAFF. The CDR3 region has the DNA TGTGCCAGCAGTTACTCGATTTATCAGGGTGTTCGTGGCACTGAAGCTTTCTTT. The chain carries TRBV6-2 or TRBV6-3 and TRBJ1-1, with D possibly TRBD1 on 5 matching bases. The germline V gene has CDR1 MNHEY and CDR2 SVGEGT. Trimming stripped 0 bases from V and 4 bases from J, with 21 bases between. The CDR3 has 18 amino acids.

This clonotype was detected many times. This chain connects TRBV4-2 to TRBJ2-7, with a possible D match to TRBD2 (5 bases). V dropped 4 bases and J dropped 0 bases, with 22 bases sitting between them. The CDR3 has 18 amino acids. Germline CDR1 reads LGHNA; CDR2 reads YNFKEQ. The DNA for the CDR3 is TGTGCCAGCAGCCGCCATACGACCGCGGGTCCTAGCTCCTACGAGCAGTACTTC. It translates to CASSRHTTAGPSSYEQYF.

The CDR3 nucleotides are TGCAGTGCTACCCGGGACACCGGTCCCGCGACGTCCGGAAACACCATATATTTT. The encoded protein is CSATRDTGPATSGNTIYF. The rearrangement links TRBV20-1 to TRBJ1-3; D possibly corresponds to TRBD1 (6 bases). This CDR3 has 18 amino acids. CDR1 DFQATT and CDR2 SNEGSKA come from the germline V gene (reference sequence). V was shortened by 4 bases and J by 4 bases, with 26 bases between the two germline ends.

The rearrangement uses TRBV20-1 and TRBJ2-4, with no clear D. CDR3 size: 14 residues. Germline-derived CDR1 and CDR2 are DFQATT and SNEGSKA (reference sequence). Trimming took off 0 bases at V and 1 base at J, with 7 bases between the two ends. The CDR3 DNA sequence: TGCAGTGCTAGAGATTTTCTGGCCAAAAACATTCAGTACTTC. Translating gives CSARDFLAKNIQYF.

This clonotype was counted many times. This rearrangement joins TRBV7-2 to TRBJ2-7; tentatively, D is TRBD2 (5 bases). The CDR3 sequence is 15 residues long. V dropped 1 base and J dropped 4 bases, with 14 bases sitting between them. The germline V gene has CDR1 SGHTA and CDR2 FQGNSA. CDR3 nucleotides: TGTGCCAGCAGCTTAGGACCCGGGGAGCTATACGAGCAGTACTTC. Translating gives CASSLGPGELYEQYF.

This clonotype was seen just once. The chain uses TRBV19 and TRBJ1-4; D gene unclear. The CDR3 spans 14 residues. The germline V and J ends were trimmed by 4 bases and 4 bases, with 10 bases remaining between them. Germline values: CDR1 LNHDA, CDR2 SQIVND (reference sequence). DNA for the CDR3: TGTGCCAGTAGTACGCCCGGAATTAATGAAAAACTGTTTTTT. Protein: CASSTPGINEKLFF. The full variable domain, rest sourced from reference TRBV19 and TRBJ1-4, is DGGITQSPKYLFRKEGQNVTLSCEQNLNHDAMYWYRQDPGQGLRLIYYSQIVNDFQKGDIAEGYSVSREKKESFPLTVTSAQKNPTAFYLCASSTPGINEKLFFGSGTQLSVL.